What follows describes a single T cell receptor beta chain. Its antigen is undetermined. Per germline, CDR1 SGHVS and CDR2 FQNEAQ. The CDR3 contains 12 residues. V lost 5 bases and J 12 bases, leaving 14 bases between the germline ends. This sample was included in a study of OX40 agonist ivuxolimab in advanced cancers. Study background: The mean age was about 57 years, ranging from 23 to 79, with around four fifths of participants male.

Generated by immunoSEQ multiplex PCR, the TCRdb table keeps only in-frame clones and is missing some. The sample shows about 45,000 clones, around 90% of them seen only once. The study sampled blood at baseline, cycle 4 day 1, and cycle 7 day 1. Study results and limitations: Expanded clones were, on average, more numerous among CD8+ T cells than CD4+.

Source: CD4+ or CD8+ T cells sorted from blood, taken in a trial of the OX40 agonist ivuxolimab. The chain recombines TRBV7-8 with TRBJ2-1; D tentatively fits TRBD1 or TRBD2 (6 bases each). This receptor was obtained from an adult with an advanced solid tumor such as melanoma, head and neck, liver or kidney cancer. The CDR3 bases are TGTGCCAGCAGCACCGGTGGGGGGCCGCAGTTCTTC. It encodes CASSTGGGPQFF.